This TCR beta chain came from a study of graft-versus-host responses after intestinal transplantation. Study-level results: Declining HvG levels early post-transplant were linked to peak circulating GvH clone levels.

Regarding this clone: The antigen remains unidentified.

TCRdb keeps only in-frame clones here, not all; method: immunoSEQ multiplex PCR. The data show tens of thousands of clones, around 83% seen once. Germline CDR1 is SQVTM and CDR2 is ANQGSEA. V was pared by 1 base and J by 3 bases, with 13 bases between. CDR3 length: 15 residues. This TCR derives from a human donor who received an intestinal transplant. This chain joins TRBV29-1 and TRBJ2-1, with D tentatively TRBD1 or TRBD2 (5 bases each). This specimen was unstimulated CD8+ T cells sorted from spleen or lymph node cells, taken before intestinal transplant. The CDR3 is CSVEGGSVIYNEQFF. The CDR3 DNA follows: TGCAGCGTTGAAGGGGGGTCCGTTATCTACAATGAGCAGTTCTTC.